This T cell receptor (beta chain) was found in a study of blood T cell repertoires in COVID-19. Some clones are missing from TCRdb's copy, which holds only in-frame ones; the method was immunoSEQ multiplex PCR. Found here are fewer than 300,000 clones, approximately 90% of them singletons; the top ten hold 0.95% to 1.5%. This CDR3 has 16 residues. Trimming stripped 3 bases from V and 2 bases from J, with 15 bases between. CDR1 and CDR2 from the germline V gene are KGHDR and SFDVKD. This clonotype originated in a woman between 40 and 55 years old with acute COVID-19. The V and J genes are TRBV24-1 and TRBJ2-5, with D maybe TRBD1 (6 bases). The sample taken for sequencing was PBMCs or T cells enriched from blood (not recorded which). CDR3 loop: CATSDTNPGVQETQYF. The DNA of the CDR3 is TGTGCCACCAGTGATACCAATCCAGGGGTTCAAGAGACCCAGTACTTC.